A selection of T cell receptor beta chains follows, all from one sample in a study of early T cells in non-severe SARS-CoV-2 infection. TCRdb redid the calling of the 5' RACE reads with MiXCR, one entry per CDR3 protein. Found here are roughly 110,000 distinct CDR3 sequences, approximately 12% of them singletons; the top ten hold 7.6%. Sequenced: whole blood. The receptors here all came from an adult who was a healthcare worker with PCR-confirmed SARS-CoV-2 infection or an uninfected control (not recorded which). CDR3s include the opening cysteine and the closing phenylalanine or tryptophan. Each record gives: D gene, clone size, J gene, CDR3 length, V gene, CDR3 protein, CDR3 DNA. The D gene is left open where the match is weak. Expanded clones are given a class, and other clones once, few, many or no size at all.

d_gene: NA; abundance: few; j_gene: TRBJ1-1; len: 13; v_gene: TRBV7-2; CDR3aa: CASIKELHIEAFF; CDR3nt: TGTGCCAGCATTAAGGAGCTACACATTGAAGCTTTCTTT
d_gene: TRBD1; abundance: NA; j_gene: TRBJ1-6; len: 14; v_gene: TRBV11-2; CDR3aa: CASSPDRGGSPLHF; CDR3nt: TGTGCCAGCAGCCCGGACAGGGGTGGTTCACCCCTCCACTTT
d_gene: TRBD2; abundance: few; j_gene: TRBJ2-1; len: 17; v_gene: TRBV4-3; CDR3aa: CASSQLLAGGFYNEQFF; CDR3nt: TGCGCCAGCAGCCAACTTCTAGCGGGAGGTTTTTACAATGAGCAGTTCTTC
d_gene: NA; abundance: NA; j_gene: TRBJ1-5; len: 14; v_gene: TRBV13; CDR3aa: CASSLGPINQPQHF; CDR3nt: TGTGCCAGCAGCTTAGGCCCAATCAATCAGCCCCAGCATTTT
d_gene: NA; abundance: many; j_gene: TRBJ2-1; len: 17; v_gene: TRBV7-9; CDR3aa: CASSSTWTDNSYNEQFF; CDR3nt: TGTGCCAGCAGCTCTACATGGACAGACAACTCCTACAATGAGCAGTTCTTC
d_gene: TRBD1; abundance: many; j_gene: TRBJ1-2; len: 14; v_gene: TRBV12-3/TRBV12-4; CDR3aa: CASSPGQGHYGYTF; CDR3nt: TGTGCCAGCAGTCCGGGACAGGGACATTATGGCTACACCTTC
d_gene: TRBD1; abundance: few; j_gene: TRBJ2-3; len: 16; v_gene: TRBV20-1; CDR3aa: CSARTDRGRRVRTQYF; CDR3nt: TGCAGTGCTAGAACCGACAGGGGGCGAAGAGTGCGTACGCAGTATTTT
d_gene: TRBD2; abundance: many; j_gene: TRBJ2-5; len: 16; v_gene: TRBV18; CDR3aa: CASSPESSGRRETQYF; CDR3nt: TGTGCCAGCTCCCCCGAGTCTAGCGGGAGAAGAGAGACCCAGTACTTC
d_gene: NA; abundance: NA; j_gene: TRBJ2-7; len: 13; v_gene: TRBV20-1; CDR3aa: CSARFAGGYEQYF; CDR3nt: TGCAGTGCTAGGTTCGCGGGCGGCTACGAGCAGTACTTC
d_gene: NA; abundance: many; j_gene: TRBJ2-2; len: 15; v_gene: TRBV18; CDR3aa: CASSPDTEQTGELFF; CDR3nt: TGTGCCAGCTCACCGGACACCGAACAGACCGGGGAGCTGTTTTTT
d_gene: NA; abundance: few; j_gene: TRBJ2-1; len: 12; v_gene: TRBV29-1; CDR3aa: CSFLSETNEQFF; CDR3nt: TGCAGCTTCCTTAGTGAGACCAATGAGCAGTTCTTC
d_gene: TRBD2; abundance: NA; j_gene: TRBJ2-1; len: 13; v_gene: TRBV30; CDR3aa: CAWSTLAGNEQFF; CDR3nt: TGTGCCTGGAGTACGTTAGCGGGGAATGAGCAGTTCTTC
d_gene: TRBD2; abundance: few; j_gene: TRBJ2-7; len: 13; v_gene: TRBV28; CDR3aa: CATLAGGYYEQYF; CDR3nt: TGTGCCACACTAGCGGGAGGCTACTACGAGCAGTACTTC
d_gene: NA; abundance: few; j_gene: TRBJ2-5; len: 10; v_gene: TRBV29-1; CDR3aa: CSVAGSAQYF; CDR3nt: TGCAGCGTTGCCGGAAGCGCCCAGTACTTC
d_gene: NA; abundance: NA; j_gene: TRBJ2-3; len: 14; v_gene: TRBV2; CDR3aa: CASRDSWLKAAQYF; CDR3nt: TGTGCCAGCAGGGACTCCTGGTTAAAGGCTGCGCAGTATTTT
d_gene: NA; abundance: NA; j_gene: TRBJ2-5; len: 14; v_gene: TRBV7-2; CDR3aa: CASSRDPGEETQYF; CDR3nt: TGTGCCAGCAGCCGGGACCCGGGAGAGGAGACCCAGTACTTC
d_gene: NA; abundance: many; j_gene: TRBJ2-1; len: 17; v_gene: TRBV11-2; CDR3aa: CASSLGPGKNSYNEQFF; CDR3nt: TGTGCCAGCAGCTTAGGCCCAGGGAAAAACTCCTACAATGAGCAGTTCTTC
d_gene: NA; abundance: many; j_gene: TRBJ1-1; len: 13; v_gene: TRBV20-1; CDR3aa: CSARNDRYTEAFF; CDR3nt: TGCAGTGCCCGTAATGACAGGTACACTGAAGCTTTCTTT
d_gene: TRBD2; abundance: many; j_gene: TRBJ2-7; len: 14; v_gene: TRBV12-3/TRBV12-4; CDR3aa: CASSLGGREYEQYF; CDR3nt: TGTGCCAGCAGTTTGGGCGGGAGGGAATACGAGCAGTACTTC
d_gene: NA; abundance: NA; j_gene: TRBJ2-1; len: 14; v_gene: TRBV30; CDR3aa: CAWSGLARSNEQFF; CDR3nt: TGTGCCTGGAGTGGTTTGGCTAGATCGAATGAGCAGTTCTTC
d_gene: NA; abundance: NA; j_gene: TRBJ2-1; len: 15; v_gene: TRBV2; CDR3aa: CASRILRRGQNEQFF; CDR3nt: TGTGCCAGTCGAATTCTCAGACGGGGACAAAATGAGCAGTTCTTC
d_gene: TRBD1; abundance: NA; j_gene: TRBJ1-1; len: 14; v_gene: TRBV5-1; CDR3aa: CASSLRTGSTEAFF; CDR3nt: TGCGCCAGCAGCTTGAGGACAGGGAGCACTGAAGCTTTCTTT
d_gene: NA; abundance: few; j_gene: TRBJ2-7; len: 13; v_gene: TRBV28; CDR3aa: CASNPGNSYEQYF; CDR3nt: TGTGCCAGCAATCCAGGGAACTCCTACGAGCAGTACTTC
d_gene: NA; abundance: NA; j_gene: TRBJ2-7; len: 15; v_gene: TRBV27; CDR3aa: CASSLAFTSSYEQYF; CDR3nt: TGTGCCAGCAGTTTAGCGTTTACTAGCTCCTACGAGCAGTACTTC
d_gene: NA; abundance: many; j_gene: TRBJ2-2; len: 15; v_gene: TRBV27; CDR3aa: CASSSYRESTGELFF; CDR3nt: TGTGCCAGCAGCTCTTACAGGGAAAGCACCGGGGAGCTGTTTTTT
d_gene: NA; abundance: many; j_gene: TRBJ2-1; len: 12; v_gene: TRBV6-6; CDR3aa: CASSSGTYEQFF; CDR3nt: TGTGCCAGCAGTTCGGGCACGTATGAGCAGTTCTTC
d_gene: NA; abundance: few; j_gene: TRBJ1-1; len: 10; v_gene: TRBV6-6; CDR3aa: CASSWGAAFF; CDR3nt: TGTGCCAGCAGTTGGGGTGCGGCTTTCTTT
d_gene: TRBD1; abundance: NA; j_gene: TRBJ2-1; len: 13; v_gene: TRBV7-9; CDR3aa: CASTRQGSDEQFF; CDR3nt: TGTGCCAGCACCCGACAGGGTAGTGATGAGCAGTTCTTC
d_gene: NA; abundance: few; j_gene: TRBJ2-7; len: 12; v_gene: TRBV3-1; CDR3aa: CASSQLDHEQYF; CDR3nt: TGTGCCAGCAGCCAACTAGACCACGAGCAGTACTTC
d_gene: TRBD2; abundance: many; j_gene: TRBJ2-5; len: 18; v_gene: TRBV7-8; CDR3aa: CASSLGFSGRAQSGTQYF; CDR3nt: TGTGCCAGCAGCTTAGGTTTTAGCGGGAGGGCCCAAAGTGGGACCCAGTACTTC
d_gene: TRBD1; abundance: NA; j_gene: TRBJ1-6; len: 15; v_gene: TRBV28; CDR3aa: CASSPSGQGNSPLHF; CDR3nt: TGTGCCAGCAGTCCATCGGGACAGGGAAATTCACCCCTCCACTTT
d_gene: NA; abundance: many; j_gene: TRBJ2-5; len: 13; v_gene: TRBV14; CDR3aa: CASSQRDEETQYF; CDR3nt: TGTGCCAGCAGCCAGCGGGACGAAGAGACCCAGTACTTC
d_gene: NA; abundance: many; j_gene: TRBJ2-1; len: 15; v_gene: TRBV25-1; CDR3aa: CASSPRRISYNEQFF; CDR3nt: TGTGCCAGCAGTCCGCGCAGGATATCCTACAATGAGCAGTTCTTC
d_gene: TRBD2; abundance: NA; j_gene: TRBJ2-7; len: 15; v_gene: TRBV6-1; CDR3aa: CASSEEGGSPYEQYF; CDR3nt: TGTGCCAGCAGTGAAGAGGGCGGGAGCCCCTACGAGCAGTACTTC
d_gene: NA; abundance: few; j_gene: TRBJ2-1; len: 13; v_gene: TRBV19; CDR3aa: CASSTIQGTEQFF; CDR3nt: TGTGCCAGTAGTACGATACAGGGCACTGAGCAGTTCTTC
d_gene: NA; abundance: many; j_gene: TRBJ2-1; len: 15; v_gene: TRBV6-1; CDR3aa: CASSEAGEGHNEQFF; CDR3nt: TGTGCCAGCAGTGAAGCCGGAGAAGGGCACAATGAGCAGTTCTTC